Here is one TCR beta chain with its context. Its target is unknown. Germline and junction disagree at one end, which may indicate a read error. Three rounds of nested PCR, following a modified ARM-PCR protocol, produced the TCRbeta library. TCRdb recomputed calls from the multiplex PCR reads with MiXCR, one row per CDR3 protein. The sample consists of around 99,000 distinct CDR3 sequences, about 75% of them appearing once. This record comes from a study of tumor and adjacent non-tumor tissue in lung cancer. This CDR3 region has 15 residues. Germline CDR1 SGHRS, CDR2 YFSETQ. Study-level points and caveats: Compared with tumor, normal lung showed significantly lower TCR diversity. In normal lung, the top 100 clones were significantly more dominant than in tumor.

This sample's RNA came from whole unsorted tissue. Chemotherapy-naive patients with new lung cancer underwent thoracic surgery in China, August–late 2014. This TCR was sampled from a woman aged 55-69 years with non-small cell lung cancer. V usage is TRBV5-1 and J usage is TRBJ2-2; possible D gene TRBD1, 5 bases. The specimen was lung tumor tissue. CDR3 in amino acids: CTSRTQGPATRELFF. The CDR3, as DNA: TGCACCAGCAGAACCCAGGGTCCAGCCACCAGGGAGCTGTTTTTT. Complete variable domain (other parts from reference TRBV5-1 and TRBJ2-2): KAGVTQTPRYLIKTRGQQVTLSCSPISGHRSVSWYQQTPGQGLQFLFEYFSETQRNKGNFPGRFSGRQFSNSRSEMNVSTLELGDSALYLCTSRTQGPATRELFFGEGSRLTVL.